These 20 T cell receptor beta chains share one sample of origin, sequenced in a study of blood T cells in healthy people across ages. It was with a sample-barcoded 5' primer and a J-beta primer mix that a second PCR of roughly 7 to 12 cycles was run. TCRdb used MiXCR to reprocess the 5' RACE reads, holding one entry per CDR3 protein. Of over 450,000 distinct CDR3 sequences in the sample, about 25% are singletons; the top ten hold around 10%. Another study also made use of these data, one on T cells of mothers and their children.

The sample comprised blood. The receptor set was obtained from a boy aged 5 to 17 in good health.

This clonotype has more than one count but fewer than ten. CDR3 region: CASSSKRDANQPQHF. DNA for the CDR3: TGTGCCAGCAGCTCGAAAAGGGACGCGAATCAGCCCCAGCATTTT. The rearrangement joins TRBV7-8 to TRBJ1-5; possibly TRBD1 for D (5 bases). Germline lookup yields CDR1 SGHVS and CDR2 FQNEAQ. The CDR3 sequence is 15 residues long. V lost 4 bases and J lost 4, with 14 bases in between.

The rearrangement links TRBV20-1 to TRBJ2-3; tentative D call: TRBD1 (7 bases). The V gene lost 5 bases and the J gene lost 0 bases, with 18 bases spanning the gap. The CDR3 consists of 16 residues. Germline V gene lookup returns CDR1 DFQATT and CDR2 SNEGSKA (reference sequence). The CDR3 sequence is CSASTGVGGSTDTQYF. The DNA of the CDR3 is TGCAGTGCTTCCACAGGGGTGGGGGGTAGCACAGATACGCAGTATTTT.

The chain couples TRBV4-1 to TRBJ2-7, with D unclear. CDR1 is MGHRA, CDR2 YSYEKL, per germline. V shed 1 base and J shed 0 bases, with 19 bases lying between them. The CDR3 is 18 amino acids. The CDR3: CASSQGTPRGRNSYEQYF. The CDR3 nucleotides are TGCGCCAGCAGCCAAGGTACCCCCCGTGGCAGGAACTCCTACGAGCAGTACTTC.

This clonotype occurred a few times. CDR3 residues: CASSPRDSPLYF. CDR3 sequence (DNA): TGTGCCAGCAGCCCCCGGGACAGCCCACTGTACTTC. This chain links TRBV14 with TRBJ2-7; TRBD1 aligns across 7 bases. This CDR3 is 12 amino acids long. Germline values: CDR1 SGHDN, CDR2 FVKESK. Losses at the gene ends were 4 bases for V and 12 bases for J; bases not matched to a gene: 9.

The chain has TRBV19 and TRBJ2-5, with D possibly being TRBD1 (6 bases). The DNA end favors TRBJ2-1, so the J call may be wrong. Per the germline V gene, CDR1 is LNHDA and CDR2 is SQIVND (reference sequence). The CDR3 is 12 amino acids. This chain's CDR3 is CASSAGANEQFF. The CDR3 DNA reads TGTGCCAGTAGTGCAGGGGCCAATGAGCAGTTCTTC.

This clonotype has just a few counts. The rearrangement joins TRBV2 to TRBJ1-3; D not resolved. This CDR3 is built from 14 residues. V gave up 3 bases and J gave up 2 bases, with 8 bases separating them. The germline CDR1 and CDR2 sequences are SNHLY and FYNNEI. CDR3 protein: CASSDRLAGNTIYF. DNA of the CDR3: TGTGCCAGCAGTGATAGACTCGCTGGAAACACCATATATTTT. Based on the CDR3 plus reference TRBV2 and TRBJ1-3, the full variable domain is EPEVTQTPSHQVTQMGQEVILRCVPISNHLYFYWYRQILGQKVEFLVSFYNNEISEKSEIFDDQFSVERPDGSNFTLKIRSTKLEDSAMYFCASSDRLAGNTIYFGEGSWLTVV.

This clonotype was detected a few times. This chain joins TRBV28 and TRBJ2-7, with D tentatively TRBD2 (6 bases). This CDR3 spans 17 amino acids. V gave up 4 bases and J gave up 10 bases, with 29 bases separating them. The germline gives CDR1 MDHEN, CDR2 SYDVKM. As DNA, the CDR3 is TGTGCCAGCAGTTCCCGAGGTAGCGGAGCCCCTCGCGTTGGACAGTACTTC. Amino acid sequence: CASSSRGSGAPRVGQYF.

This chain joins TRBV28 and TRBJ1-1, with 12 positions matching TRBD1. The CDR3 spans 16 residues. Germline V lookup: CDR1 MDHEN, CDR2 SYDVKM. J gave up 2 bases and V 10 bases, and 11 bases lay outside the gene matches. This CDR3 reads CATRPGQGALNTEAFF. The CDR3 coding sequence is TGTGCCACCCGACCGGGACAGGGGGCTTTAAACACTGAAGCTTTCTTT.

The J gene is TRBJ1-1, the V gene TRBV29-1; 7 bases align to TRBD1. J was trimmed by 0 bases and V by 8 bases; bases with no gene match: 9. CDR3 length: 14 amino acids. Germline CDR1 is SQVTM and CDR2 is ANQGSEA. CDR3 protein: CSYGGQVMNTEAFF. In DNA form, the CDR3 reads TGCAGCTACGGAGGACAGGTAATGAACACTGAAGCTTTCTTT.

This clonotype has more than one count but fewer than ten. The chain employs TRBV7-9 and TRBJ2-5; D tentatively fits TRBD1 or TRBD2 (5 bases each). Trimming removed 1 base at V and 11 bases at J, with 20 bases between. The germline gives CDR1 SEHNR, CDR2 FQNEAQ (reference sequence). The CDR3 length is 15 residues. In DNA form, the CDR3 reads TGTGCCAGCAGCTTAGAGACAGCCCCTACAAGGGAGCAGTACTTC. Its translation: CASSLETAPTREQYF.

This chain uses TRBV28 with TRBJ1-1; no clear D gene. V lost 3 bases and J lost 3, with 20 bases in between. The CDR3 has 17 amino acids. Germline CDR1 reads MDHEN; CDR2 reads SYDVKM. CDR3 amino acids: CASSFSPGSRADTEAFF. CDR3 in DNA: TGTGCCAGCAGTTTCTCCCCCGGGAGCCGGGCCGACACTGAAGCTTTCTTT.

On this clonotype: An end of the junction does not agree with germline; a read error may underlie this. The chain recombines TRBV5-1 with TRBJ2-6; 7 bases fit TRBD1. The germline V gene encodes CDR1 SGHRS and CDR2 YFSETQ. The length of the CDR3 is 17 residues. This CDR3 reads CASSFDRARSGANVPTF. The CDR3 DNA sequence: TGCGCCAGCAGCTTCGACAGGGCCCGCTCTGGGGCCAACGTCCCGACTTTC.

The sample holds a few counts of this clonotype. The V call is TRBV20-1, the J call TRBJ2-1; tentatively, D is TRBD1 (7 bases). CDR1 is DFQATT, CDR2 SNEGSKA, per germline (reference sequence). V lost 4 bases and J 6 bases, leaving 25 bases between the germline ends. The CDR3 is made up of 17 amino acids. CDR3 bases: TGCAGTGCTAATGGCAGGGGGAGAGTAGCGGAGGTCAATGAGCAGTTCTTC. Translating it yields CSANGRGRVAEVNEQFF.

This rearrangement joins TRBV10-3 to TRBJ2-7; possible D gene TRBD1, 5 bases. CDR1 and CDR2 from the germline V gene are ENHRY and SYGVKD. Trimming stripped 1 base from V and 5 bases from J, with 12 bases between. The CDR3 spans 14 residues. In nucleotides, the CDR3 is TGTGCCATCAGTGAGTGGCAGGGCCCAGACGAGCAGTACTTC. It encodes CAISEWQGPDEQYF.

The chain recombines TRBV12-3 or TRBV12-4 with TRBJ1-6; TRBD1 aligns across 7 bases. V dropped 6 bases and J dropped 3; count of bases not matched to a gene: 5. CDR3 length equals 15 residues. The CDR3 DNA reads as TGTGCCAGCAGGCGGACAGGCCTCTATAATTCACCCCTCCACTTT. Amino acid sequence: CASRRTGLYNSPLHF.

This clonotype was counted a few times. The rearrangement uses TRBV21-1 and TRBJ2-5. TRBV21-1 is an annotated pseudogene. The CDR3 is made up of 10 amino acids. The CDR3 sequence is CAYKEETQYF. The CDR3 DNA sequence: TGTGCTTACAAGGAGGAGACCCAGTACTTC.

The V call is TRBV24-1, the J call TRBJ2-5; 7 bases align to TRBD2. The CDR3 extends over 17 amino acids. Per germline, CDR1 KGHDR and CDR2 SFDVKD. The V segment lost 3 bases and the J segment 9 bases; nucleotides outside the gene matches: 18. In nucleotides, the CDR3 is TGTGCCACCAGTGATCCACGACACGGGGGGTCAACGGCGTCCCAGTACTTC. Protein sequence: CATSDPRHGGSTASQYF.

This clonotype has a handful of counts. J is TRBJ2-7 and V is TRBV7-8; 12 bases align to TRBD2. CDR1 and CDR2 (germline): SGHVS, FQNEAQ. CDR3 length equals 16 residues. After removal of 4 bases from V and 4 bases from J, the junction contained 8 bases not matched to a gene. This CDR3 is CASSSPGLAGRYEQYF. Written as DNA, the CDR3 is TGTGCCAGCAGCTCCCCTGGACTAGCGGGACGATACGAGCAGTACTTC.

This clonotype turned up a few times. The chain is built from TRBV6-5 and TRBJ2-5; D not resolved. Trimming took off 6 bases at V and 0 bases at J, with 8 bases between the two ends. The CDR3 contains 13 residues. Germline V gene sequence: CDR1 MNHEY, CDR2 SVGAGI. Written as DNA, the CDR3 is TGTGCCAGCAGGCCCGCATACCAAGAGACCCAGTACTTC. This encodes CASRPAYQETQYF.

This chain connects TRBV10-3 to TRBJ1-1, with D hard to call. CDR3 length: 14 residues. V gave up 4 bases and J gave up 4 bases, with 13 bases separating them. CDR1 is ENHRY, CDR2 SYGVKD, per germline. The CDR3 here is CAISGSGQRTEAFF. In nucleotides, the CDR3 is TGTGCCATCAGTGGGTCCGGGCAACGCACTGAAGCTTTCTTT.